One sample yielded the 24 T cell receptor beta chains listed below, sequenced in a study of blood T cell repertoires in COVID-19. Profiled with immunoSEQ multiplex PCR; TCRdb holds only in-frame clones, not every one. Of 77,000 or so clones listed, approximately 85% are singletons. Sequenced input: peripheral blood. The receptors stem from a man aged 80 or over with acute or convalescent COVID-19.

The V gene is TRBV9, the J gene TRBJ2-3; a weak D match, TRBD1 (6 bases). V was pared by 3 bases and J by 2 bases, with 10 bases between. This CDR3 region has 14 residues. The germline gives CDR1 SGDLS, CDR2 YYNGEE. The CDR3 DNA reads TGTGCCAGCAGCGAGACAGGATCCACAGATACGCAGTATTTT. Its translation is CASSETGSTDTQYF.

This sequence joins TRBV7-9 and TRBJ2-7; the match to TRBD1 covers 12 bases. Trimming at V came to 7 bases and at J to 2 bases, leaving 6 bases not matched to a gene. The CDR3 is 15 residues long. Germline V gives CDR1 SEHNR, CDR2 FQNEAQ (reference sequence). Written as DNA, the CDR3 is TGTGCCAGCACCCCCCGGGACAGGGGGCCCTACGAGCAGTACTTC. Amino acids: CASTPRDRGPYEQYF.

The chain employs TRBV6-6 and TRBJ1-6; TRBD1 is a possible D gene (6 bases). Trimming pared 5 bases from V and 2 bases from J, leaving 19 bases between. Germline CDR1 MNHNY, CDR2 SVGAGI (reference sequence). The CDR3 loop spans 18 amino acids. CDR3 loop: CASSQPIGGSTYNSPLHF. The DNA of the CDR3 is TGTGCCAGCAGTCAACCCATTGGGGGCAGCACCTATAATTCACCCCTCCACTTT.

In nucleotides, the CDR3 is TGTGCCACCAGTCCCGGTCGGGGAGCAACTAATGAAAAACTGTTTTTT. This gives the protein CATSPGRGATNEKLFF. V gene TRBV15 combines with J gene TRBJ1-4, with D hard to call. Per germline, CDR1 LNHNV and CDR2 YYDKDF (reference sequence). The CDR3 runs to 16 residues. Trimming shortened V by 6 bases and J by 0 bases, and 14 bases separated the two germline ends.

This clone was counted only a few times. The chain uses TRBV30 and TRBJ2-1, with 7 nucleotides matching TRBD2. The trim removed 3 bases at V and 4 bases at J, leaving 15 bases unmatched. This CDR3 contains 17 residues. Germline V gene data show CDR1 as GTSNPN and CDR2 as SVGIG (reference sequence). The CDR3 region has the DNA TGTGCCTGGAGCCCAGCTGGTGAACTAGCGCCATACAATGAGCAGTTCTTC. Its translation: CAWSPAGELAPYNEQFF. The variable domain in full, completed from reference TRBV30 and TRBJ2-1, reads SQTIHQWPATLVQPVGSPLSLECTVEGTSNPNLYWYRQAAGRGLQLLFYSVGIGQISSEVPQNLSASRPQDRQFILSSKKLLLSDSGFYLCAWSPAGELAPYNEQFFGPGTRLTVL.

This clone was seen a single time. This chain links TRBV10-2 with TRBJ2-5, with D maybe TRBD2 (5 bases). The CDR3 totals 15 residues. Trimming removed 7 bases from V and 2 bases from J, with 17 bases in between. CDR1 is WSHSY and CDR2 is SAAADI in the germline V gene. For the CDR3, the DNA is TGCGCCAGCAACGGCGGGCCACCACGACAAGAGACCCAGTACTTC. Amino acids: CASNGGPPRQETQYF.

This sequence joins TRBV5-1 and TRBJ2-3, with D possibly TRBD2 on 7 matching bases. The CDR3 totals 14 residues. Germline V gene sequence: CDR1 SGHRS, CDR2 YFSETQ. Between the trimmed V and J ends, which lost 3 bases and 2 bases, there was a span of 10 bases. The CDR3 coding sequence is TGCGCCAGCAGCTCCGGGGGGCCCACAGATACGCAGTATTTT. The encoded protein is CASSSGGPTDTQYF.

The J gene is TRBJ2-1, the V gene TRBV2, with 12 bases aligning to TRBD2. This CDR3 is built from 14 residues. The trim removed 5 bases at V and 6 bases at J, leaving 2 bases unmatched. Germline values: CDR1 SNHLY, CDR2 FYNNEI. The CDR3 DNA follows: TGTGCCAGCAGTAGGACTAGCGGGGTCAATGAGCAGTTCTTC. Amino acids: CASSRTSGVNEQFF.

This chain connects TRBV7-9 to TRBJ2-5, with 9 bases identical to TRBD1. V lost 5 bases and J lost 5; bases outside the gene matches: 9. The CDR3 covers 15 residues. The germline V gene has CDR1 SEHNR and CDR2 FQNEAQ (reference sequence). CDR3 sequence: CASSPGTGTGETQYF. The CDR3 coding sequence is TGTGCCAGCAGCCCCGGGACAGGGACGGGCGAGACCCAGTACTTC. The whole variable domain, remainder taken from reference TRBV7-9 and TRBJ2-5, is DTGVSQNPRHKITKRGQNVTFRCDPISEHNRLYWYRQTLGQGPEFLTYFQNEAQLEKSRLLSDRFSAERPKGSFSTLEIQRTEQGDSAMYLCASSPGTGTGETQYFGPGTRLLVL.

The V gene is TRBV5-4, the J gene TRBJ2-7; D is possibly TRBD1 (6 bases). Germline assignment: CDR1 SGHNT and CDR2 YYREEE (reference sequence). The V end was cut by 3 bases, the J end by 5 bases, with 15 bases between. The CDR3 is 14 residues long. The CDR3 nucleotides are TGTGCCAGCAGCTCATTTCAGGGGTTCCACGAGCAGTACTTC. It is translated as CASSSFQGFHEQYF.

The V call is TRBV21-1, the J call TRBJ1-1. TRBV21-1 is designated a pseudogene. There are 16 residues in the CDR3. The CDR3 nucleotides read TGTGCCAGCAGCCTAAATAAAGAGGAGGGAGACACTGAAGCTTTCTTT. Its translation: CASSLNKEEGDTEAFF.

The chain combines TRBV12-1 with TRBJ2-7; the tabulated D call, TRBD1, remains unverified against the DNA. TRBV12-1 has pseudogene status. The length of the CDR3 is 19 residues. CDR3 amino acids: CASSSRDSTPSVLIYEQYF. The CDR3 DNA sequence: TGTGCCAGCAGTTCCCGGGACAGTACCCCCTCGGTACTGATCTACGAGCAGTACTTC.

The gene calls are TRBV5-1 and TRBJ2-1; 7 nucleotides match TRBD1. This CDR3 has 16 residues. Germline CDR1 reads SGHRS; CDR2 reads YFSETQ. J was trimmed by 1 base and V by 5 bases; bases with no gene match: 9. Written as DNA, the CDR3 is TGCGCCAGCAGTAAACCCGAGGGACAGTCCTACAATGAGCAGTTCTTC. It specifies CASSKPEGQSYNEQFF.

The chain carries TRBV18 and TRBJ1-1; tentatively, D is TRBD1 (5 bases). The CDR3 contains 16 residues. Per germline, CDR1 KGHSH and CDR2 LQKENI. V was cut by 3 bases and J by 0 bases, with 14 bases left in between. CDR3 residues: CASSPSTARMNTEAFF. The CDR3 DNA reads as TGTGCCAGCTCACCCTCGACAGCCAGGATGAACACTGAAGCTTTCTTT.

This clone is labeled medium-sized. The chain carries TRBV12-3 or TRBV12-4 and TRBJ1-5; D might be TRBD1 (6 bases). The CDR3 loop spans 13 amino acids. Trimming took off 1 base at V and 9 bases at J, with 10 bases between the two ends. CDR3 DNA sequence: TGTGCCAGCAGTTTAGGGCAGGGGTTGCCCCAGCATTTT. This encodes CASSLGQGLPQHF.

V gene TRBV9 combines with J gene TRBJ2-1; 12 nucleotides agree with TRBD2. V was clipped by 2 bases and J by 4 bases; unmatched bases: 13. The CDR3 runs 19 residues. From germline, CDR1 is SGDLS and CDR2 YYNGEE. CDR3 coding DNA: TGTGCCAGCAGCGTCCGGACTAGCGGGGCCACGGCGTCTTACAATGAGCAGTTCTTC. This translates into CASSVRTSGATASYNEQFF.

The chain is built from TRBV7-6 and TRBJ2-5, with no clear D. Per the germline V gene, CDR1 is SGHVS and CDR2 is FNYEAQ. V lost 1 base to trimming and J lost 1 base, with 7 bases between them. The CDR3 has 14 amino acids. The CDR3 region has the DNA TGTGCCAGCAGCTTAGAACAGAGCCAAGAGACCCAGTACTTC. This sequence encodes CASSLEQSQETQYF.

This clone was counted a few times. The chain links TRBV25-1 to TRBJ1-4; no definite D call. CDR1 and CDR2 from the germline V gene are MGHDK and SYGVNS. V was shortened by 3 bases and J by 2 bases, with 16 bases between the two germline ends. The CDR3 is made up of 17 amino acids. The CDR3 DNA is TGTGCCAGCAGTGAGAGCGGGTTGTCCAAGACTAATGAAAAACTGTTTTTT. It encodes CASSESGLSKTNEKLFF.

This chain joins TRBV7-2 and TRBJ2-1; 8 bases fit TRBD2. CDR1 and CDR2 (germline): SGHTA, FQGNSA. The junction had 6 bases not matched to a gene; V was cut back by 4 bases and J by 1 base. The CDR3 spans 16 residues. The CDR3 region has the DNA TGTGCCAGCAGCTGGGATAGCGGGACTTCCTACAATGAGCAGTTCTTC. It specifies CASSWDSGTSYNEQFF.

The chain joins TRBV4-2 to TRBJ2-7; 8 bases are a match to TRBD1. Trimming took 4 bases from V and 5 from J; bases not matched to a gene: 10. Germline V CDR1 and CDR2: LGHNA, YNFKEQ. The CDR3 runs 15 residues. DNA for the CDR3: TGTGCCAGCAGCCCCCGAAAGCAGGGGGCCCACGAGCAGTACTTC. Protein product: CASSPRKQGAHEQYF.

The chain joins TRBV6-5 to TRBJ1-2, with D perhaps TRBD1 (6 bases). The CDR3 length is 14 residues. V was clipped by 2 bases and J by 3 bases, with 10 bases between them. In germline, CDR1 is MNHEY, CDR2 SVGAGI. CDR3 nucleotides: TGTGCCAGCAGTTACCAGGGGTCGGACTATGGCTACACCTTC. Translating it yields CASSYQGSDYGYTF.

The rearrangement joins TRBV18 to TRBJ2-5; 7 bases map to TRBD2. CDR1 and CDR2 (germline): KGHSH, LQKENI. V trimming: 3 bases; J trimming: 1 base; junction bases outside the gene matches: 5. This CDR3 region has 15 residues. The CDR3 protein is CASSPSGFSQETQYF. The DNA of the CDR3 is TGTGCCAGCTCACCTAGCGGGTTTTCCCAAGAGACCCAGTACTTC.

J is TRBJ2-5 and V is TRBV10-2; D is possibly TRBD2 (6 bases). The germline V gene has CDR1 WSHSY and CDR2 SAAADI. CDR3 length: 11 residues. V lost 4 bases and J lost 11, with 11 bases in between. The CDR3 nucleotides read TGCGCCAGCAGTGCTACCCTAGCGCAGTACTTC. It translates to CASSATLAQYF.

The chain has TRBV4-3 and TRBJ2-3; D might be TRBD2 (5 bases). The CDR3 consists of 15 residues. From germline, CDR1 is LGHNA and CDR2 YSLEER. The V end lost 4 bases, the J end lost 4 bases, and 15 bases lay between the germline ends. DNA for the CDR3: TGCGCCAGCAGCCTTACTAGTTTCGGGCCAGATACGCAGTATTTT. Residues: CASSLTSFGPDTQYF.